What follows is one TCR beta chain and its context. The antigen remains unidentified. This may be a read error, as it is one base from a much larger clone. This entry comes from a study of read filtering for tumor transcriptome and immune sequencing. Study results and limitations: Sorted CD138-negative bone marrow cells were not purified T cells.

Molecular barcoded adaptors covering alpha/delta and beta/gamma chains were used on roughly 370 ng RNA. TCRdb passed the reads through MiXCR, listing each CDR3 protein once. The sample has around 65,000 distinct CDR3 sequences; 15% to 25% are singletons. In germline, CDR1 is GTSNPN, CDR2 SVGIG (reference sequence). The V and J ends lost 5 bases and 6 bases respectively, with 13 bases between them. The CDR3 is 12 residues long. The sequenced sample consisted of a population of CD138-negative cells sorted from bone marrow. This chain joins TRBV30 and TRBJ1-1; no clear D gene. The source is a donor at least 40 years old with multiple myeloma. The CDR3 nucleotides read TGTGCCTGGCAGGATAGAAACTCTGAAGCTTTCTTT. Residues: CAWQDRNSEAFF.